This T cell receptor beta chain is from a study of shared clonotypes between healthy human individuals. As for the study in general: Participating donors consisted of a couple of women and a few men aged 18 to 49. Study observations and caveats: Unshared clonotypes carried lower generation probabilities than those common to all four donors.

CD45RO-negative, CCR7-selected cells formed the naive CD8 fraction, which excluded terminally differentiated effector memory CD45RA+ cells. The CDR3 loop spans 14 amino acids. With 6 bases clipped from V and 7 bases from J, the junction kept 9 bases outside the gene matches. CDR1 and CDR2 from the germline V gene are MNHNS and SASEGT. A remark on this clone: The antigen is not known.

Assay: immunoSEQ multiplex PCR; the TCRdb copy retains only in-frame clones and omits some. The sample comprises about 590,000 clones, around 95% of which are singletons, and roughly 0.1% rests with the top ten. The sequence was obtained from a young woman in good health. The sample taken for sequencing was naive CD8+ T cells sorted from blood. The chain carries TRBV6-1 and TRBJ1-5; 7 nucleotides line up with TRBD1. CDR3 in DNA: TGTGCCAGCAGGGAAATGACAGGGCGGCAGCCCCAGCATTTT. This translates into CASREMTGRQPQHF.